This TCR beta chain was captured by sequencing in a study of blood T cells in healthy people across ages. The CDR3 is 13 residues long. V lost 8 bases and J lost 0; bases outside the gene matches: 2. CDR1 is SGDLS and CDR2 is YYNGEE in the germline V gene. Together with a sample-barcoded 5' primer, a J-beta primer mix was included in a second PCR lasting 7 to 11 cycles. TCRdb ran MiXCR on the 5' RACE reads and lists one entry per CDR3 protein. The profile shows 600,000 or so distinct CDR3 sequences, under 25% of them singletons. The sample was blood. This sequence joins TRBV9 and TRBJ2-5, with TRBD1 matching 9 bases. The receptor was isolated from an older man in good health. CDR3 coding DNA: TGTGCCAGTGGACAGGGGTACCAAGAGACCCAGTACTTC. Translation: CASGQGYQETQYF.